This TCR beta chain originates from a study of technical replicates of blood from several donors. Assay: immunoSEQ multiplex PCR; the TCRdb copy retains only in-frame clones and omits some. In the table there are approximately 100,000 clones, roughly 95% of which are singletons. Sequencing input: T cells isolated from PBMCs. The TCR originated in a human donor in good health.

CDR3 sequence (DNA): TGCGCCAGCAGCTTGACACCGGGAGGTTCGGTGTGGACCCAGTACTTC. Amino acids: CASSLTPGGSVWTQYF. The rearrangement links TRBV5-1 to TRBJ2-5; 7 bases are shared with TRBD2. This CDR3 has 16 residues. Germline assignment: CDR1 SGHRS and CDR2 YFSETQ. J lost 7 bases, V lost 1 base, and 13 bases had no gene match.